The 22 T cell receptor beta chains presented below share a single source sample, sequenced in a study of post-analysis software for immune sequencing data. Study-level findings and limits: There were about five TRBV segments more frequent in patients than controls, and TRBV5-6, TRBV5-1 and TRBV20-1 were among them.

Unique molecular identifiers were present in the TCR beta cDNA libraries. TCRdb used MiXCR to reprocess the PCR reads, holding one entry per CDR3 protein. The table shows fewer than 850,000 distinct CDR3 sequences, with 25% to 30% occurring only once. These TCRs are of unknown antigen specificity. Material: blood. Receptors were obtained from a girl aged 10 to 17 with multiple sclerosis.

The CDR3 DNA reads as TGCAGTGCTAGAGAGGTACAGGGGATAACCGGGGAGCTGTTTTTT. It is translated as CSAREVQGITGELFF. The rearrangement uses TRBV20-1 and TRBJ2-2; 7 positions agree with TRBD1. Germline loops: CDR1 DFQATT, CDR2 SNEGSKA (reference sequence). This CDR3 has 15 residues. J lost 5 bases, V lost 0 bases, and 6 bases had no gene match.

The chain has TRBV28 and TRBJ2-7, with D unresolved. The CDR3 is 12 residues long. Germline-derived CDR1 and CDR2 are MDHEN and SYDVKM. With 6 bases removed from V and 6 bases from J, the gap between germline ends came to 12 bases. CDR3 coding DNA: TGTGCCAGCAGAACGGGTCTGGGCGAGCAGTACTTC. Encoded protein: CASRTGLGEQYF.

This clonotype was detected a few times. This rearrangement joins TRBV28 to TRBJ2-1; the D gene is possibly TRBD1 (5 bases). The CDR3 contains 14 residues. V dropped 2 bases and J dropped 5 bases, with 10 bases sitting between them. Germline loops: CDR1 MDHEN, CDR2 SYDVKM. DNA of the CDR3: TGTGCCAGCAGTTTACCAGGGCCCGACAATGAGCAGTTCTTC. Translating gives CASSLPGPDNEQFF.

This clonotype was seen a few times. This sequence joins TRBV20-1 and TRBJ2-3; 7 nucleotides line up with TRBD2. Germline V gives CDR1 DFQATT, CDR2 SNEGSKA (reference sequence). The V segment lost 0 bases and the J segment 5 bases; nucleotides outside the gene matches: 8. The CDR3 runs to 15 residues. CDR3 nucleotide sequence: TGCAGTGCTAGAGAATCGGCGGGAGAGATAGATACGCAGTATTTT. It specifies CSARESAGEIDTQYF.

The chain joins TRBV10-3 to TRBJ2-5; 7 bases line up with TRBD2. This CDR3 spans 15 amino acids. V dropped 3 bases and J dropped 2; count of bases not matched to a gene: 6. Germline CDR1 and CDR2: ENHRY and SYGVKD. The CDR3 region is CAISDLGTKQETQYF. The CDR3 region has the DNA TGTGCCATCAGTGACCTCGGGACTAAGCAAGAGACCCAGTACTTC.

V usage is TRBV2 and J usage is TRBJ1-1; D gene uncertain. V lost 0 bases to trimming and J lost 7 bases, with 6 bases between them. Germline lookup yields CDR1 SNHLY and CDR2 FYNNEI. The CDR3 runs to 12 residues. CDR3: CASSEAWGEAFF. CDR3 bases: TGTGCCAGCAGTGAAGCCTGGGGTGAAGCTTTCTTT.

The rearrangement links TRBV5-1 to TRBJ1-6; the match to TRBD1 covers 7 bases. Per germline, CDR1 SGHRS and CDR2 YFSETQ. V lost 4 bases to trimming and J lost 5 bases; unmatched junction nucleotides: 12. This CDR3 has 17 amino acids. CDR3 DNA sequence: TGCGCCAGCAGCCCCCAGGTAGGGGGCAGCAATAATTCACCCCTCCACTTT. The encoded protein is CASSPQVGGSNNSPLHF. Full variable domain (rest looked up from reference TRBV5-1 and TRBJ1-6): KAGVTQTPRYLIKTRGQQVTLSCSPISGHRSVSWYQQTPGQGLQFLFEYFSETQRNKGNFPGRFSGRQFSNSRSEMNVSTLELGDSALYLCASSPQVGGSNNSPLHFGNGTRLTVT.

The chain has TRBV7-2 and TRBJ2-7; 8 bases are a match to TRBD2. V lost 5 bases to trimming and J lost 0 bases; unmatched junction nucleotides: 6. The CDR3 length is 15 residues. CDR1 is SGHTA, CDR2 FQGNSA, per germline. The CDR3 DNA reads TGTGCCAGCAGCCACCGCCTAGCGGGCTCCTACGAGCAGTACTTC. Protein sequence: CASSHRLAGSYEQYF.

The rearrangement joins TRBV7-9 to TRBJ2-3, with TRBD1 as a possible D gene (7 bases). V shed 5 bases and J shed 3 bases, with 18 bases lying between them. Germline CDR1 and CDR2: SEHNR and FQNEAQ (reference sequence). The CDR3 runs 16 residues. CDR3 residues: CASSPRQGEETDTQYF. CDR3 DNA: TGTGCCAGCAGCCCGCGGCAGGGGGAGGAGACAGATACGCAGTATTTT.

This clonotype was seen a few times. This chain joins TRBV28 and TRBJ2-1, with 11 nucleotides matching TRBD2. CDR1 MDHEN and CDR2 SYDVKM come from the germline V gene. The CDR3 is 13 amino acids. V was pared by 5 bases and J by 9 bases, with 3 bases of the junction left unmatched. The CDR3 protein is CASSQGLAGEQFF. The DNA of the CDR3 is TGTGCCAGCAGTCAAGGACTAGCGGGTGAGCAGTTCTTC.

This clonotype was detected only a few times. V and J are TRBV11-2 and TRBJ2-1; 12 bases agree with TRBD2. Germline assignment: CDR1 SGHAT and CDR2 FQNNGV. The CDR3 contains 17 residues. The V segment lost 4 bases and the J segment 3 bases; nucleotides outside the gene matches: 7. CDR3 amino acids: CASSSRLAGAGYNEQFF. For the CDR3, the DNA is TGTGCCAGCAGCTCCCGACTAGCGGGGGCCGGCTACAATGAGCAGTTCTTC. The variable domain in full, completed from reference TRBV11-2 and TRBJ2-1, reads EAGVAQSPRYKIIEKRQSVAFWCNPISGHATLYWYQQILGQGPKLLIQFQNNGVVDDSQLPKDRFSAERLKGVDSTLKIQPAKLEDSAVYLCASSSRLAGAGYNEQFFGPGTRLTVL.

The chain combines TRBV12-3 or TRBV12-4 with TRBJ2-5; a possible D gene is TRBD2 (5 bases). Deletions cut 5 bases from V and 2 bases from J, with 9 bases between. The CDR3 is 13 residues long. The CDR3 DNA sequence: TGTGCCAGCAGTACGACGGGACAAGAGACCCAGTACTTC. Protein sequence: CASSTTGQETQYF.

The chain joins TRBV29-1 to TRBJ1-1; no firm D call. Germline assignment: CDR1 SQVTM and CDR2 ANQGSEA. There are 13 residues in the CDR3. The V gene lost 5 bases and the J gene lost 6 bases, with 16 bases spanning the gap. The DNA of the CDR3 is TGCAGCGTTCAACGGTCCCCCGGTGCTGAAGCTTTCTTT. Amino acid sequence: CSVQRSPGAEAFF.

This clonotype occurred a few times. The J gene is TRBJ2-2, the V gene TRBV5-1; weak D call: TRBD1 (6 bases). V lost 0 bases and J lost 3, with 18 bases in between. The CDR3 runs to 18 residues. Germline V gives CDR1 SGHRS, CDR2 YFSETQ. DNA for the CDR3: TGCGCCAGCAGCTTGGACATGCCAGGGGCTTTCGACACCGGGGAGCTGTTTTTT. It specifies CASSLDMPGAFDTGELFF.

The V gene is TRBV15, the J gene TRBJ2-5, with D hard to call. V dropped 1 base and J dropped 5 bases, with 14 bases sitting between them. The CDR3 spans 15 residues. Germline CDR1 LNHNV, CDR2 YYDKDF (reference sequence). The CDR3, as DNA: TGTGCCACCAGCAGAGCCTGGGTGGTGGGGGAGACCCAGTACTTC. This translates into CATSRAWVVGETQYF. The variable domain in full, completed from reference TRBV15 and TRBJ2-5, reads DAMVIQNPRYQVTQFGKPVTLSCSQTLNHNVMYWYQQKSSQAPKLLFHYYDKDFNNEADTPDNFQSRRPNTSFCFLDIRSPGLGDTAMYLCATSRAWVVGETQYFGPGTRLLVL.

The V gene is TRBV2, the J gene TRBJ2-2; possibly TRBD1 or TRBD2 for D (5 bases each). Germline-derived CDR1 and CDR2 are SNHLY and FYNNEI. The CDR3 runs 15 residues. Trimming cost V 6 bases and J 6 bases, with 17 bases left between them. The CDR3 here is CASREGRMGSGELFF. CDR3 nucleotide sequence: TGTGCCAGCAGAGAGGGGAGAATGGGATCCGGGGAGCTGTTTTTT.

This clonotype has more than one count but fewer than ten. The chain recombines TRBV4-1 with TRBJ1-2; perhaps TRBD1 as D (5 bases). V was trimmed by 4 bases and J by 7 bases, leaving 19 bases between them. The CDR3 totals 15 residues. Germline CDR1 and CDR2: MGHRA and YSYEKL. The CDR3 loop reads CASSPGTVLARGYTF. The CDR3 DNA reads as TGCGCCAGCAGCCCCGGGACTGTGCTAGCCCGTGGCTACACCTTC.

This rearrangement joins TRBV29-1 to TRBJ2-6; the D is unclear. CDR3 length: 15 residues. V lost 6 bases and J 2 bases, leaving 14 bases between the germline ends. Germline V gives CDR1 SQVTM, CDR2 ANQGSEA. The CDR3 sequence is CSVMTLGPGANVLTF. CDR3 DNA: TGCAGCGTCATGACACTTGGCCCTGGGGCCAACGTCCTGACTTTC.

This clonotype was seen more than once but under ten times. The V and J genes are TRBV9 and TRBJ2-7; the match to TRBD1 covers 8 bases. The CDR3 runs to 14 residues. V shed 3 bases, J shed 3 bases, and the junction held 5 bases outside the gene matches. Germline V gives CDR1 SGDLS, CDR2 YYNGEE. In DNA form, the CDR3 reads TGTGCCAGCAGCGCGGGACAGGCGGTCTACGAGCAGTACTTC. It is translated as CASSAGQAVYEQYF.

The chain employs TRBV6-2 or TRBV6-3 and TRBJ2-7; either TRBD1 or TRBD2 may supply D (5 bases each). The germline V gene has CDR1 MNHEY and CDR2 SVGEGT. This CDR3 comprises 12 residues. With 6 bases removed from V and 2 bases from J, the gap between germline ends came to 8 bases. CDR3 bases: TGTGCCAGCAGAGGGGACGCCTACGAGCAGTACTTC. Its protein is CASRGDAYEQYF.

This clonotype was observed many times. The J gene is TRBJ2-3, the V gene TRBV5-1; D gene uncertain. Per the germline V gene, CDR1 is SGHRS and CDR2 is YFSETQ. V lost 4 bases and J lost 5, with 5 bases in between. This CDR3 spans 11 amino acids. CDR3 nucleotides: TGCGCCAGCAGCGGCAGAGATACGCAGTATTTT. Its protein product is CASSGRDTQYF.

This clonotype was detected only a few times. The chain has TRBV5-1 and TRBJ1-4; no reliable D call. CDR3 length: 15 residues. V lost 7 bases and J 0 bases, leaving 13 bases between the germline ends. Per germline, CDR1 SGHRS and CDR2 YFSETQ. The chain's CDR3 is CASPLRRATNEKLFF. The CDR3 bases are TGCGCCAGCCCCCTTCGCAGAGCAACTAATGAAAAACTGTTTTTT. The variable domain in full, with the rest retrieved from reference TRBV5-1 and TRBJ1-4, is KAGVTQTPRYLIKTRGQQVTLSCSPISGHRSVSWYQQTPGQGLQFLFEYFSETQRNKGNFPGRFSGRQFSNSRSEMNVSTLELGDSALYLCASPLRRATNEKLFFGSGTQLSVL.